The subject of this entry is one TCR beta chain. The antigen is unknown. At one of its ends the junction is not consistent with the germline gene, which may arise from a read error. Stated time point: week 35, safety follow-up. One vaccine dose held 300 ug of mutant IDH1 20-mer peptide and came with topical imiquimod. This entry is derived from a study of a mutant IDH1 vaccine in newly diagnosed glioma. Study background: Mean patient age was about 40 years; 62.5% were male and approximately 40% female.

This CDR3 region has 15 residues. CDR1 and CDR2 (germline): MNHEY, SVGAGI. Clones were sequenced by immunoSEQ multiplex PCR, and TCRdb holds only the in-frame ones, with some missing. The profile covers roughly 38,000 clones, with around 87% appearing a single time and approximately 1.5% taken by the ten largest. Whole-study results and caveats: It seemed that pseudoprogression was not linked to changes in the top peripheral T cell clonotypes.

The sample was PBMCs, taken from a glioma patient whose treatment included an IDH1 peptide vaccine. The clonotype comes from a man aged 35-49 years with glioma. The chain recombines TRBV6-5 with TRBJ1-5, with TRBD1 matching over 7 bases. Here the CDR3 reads CASKKDRAESQLQHF. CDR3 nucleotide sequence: TGTGCCAGCAAAAAAGACAGGGCGGAGAGTCAGCTCCAGCATTTT.